This section outlines one T cell receptor (beta chain) sequence together with its context. No treatment had been given to any patient before thyroid surgery. These data belong to a study of metastatic and nonmetastatic thyroid tumors. In the study overall: Repertoires of blood and of tissue (tumor or nodule) from malignant and benign thyroid patients were compared.

This CDR3 comprises 13 residues. Germline V gene sequence: CDR1 GTSNPN, CDR2 SVGIG (reference sequence). Trimming shortened V by 2 bases and J by 5 bases, and 10 bases separated the two germline ends. Through MiXCR, TCRdb re-clonotyped the PCR reads. The sample comprises about 40,000 clones, roughly 16% of which are singletons, and around 4% rests with the top ten. The gene calls are TRBV30 and TRBJ2-1; D is unresolved. Sequencing was carried out using blood. The clonotype comes from a female donor with papillary thyroid cancer or a benign thyroid nodule (not recorded which). Some clones in this sample may be carry-over from other donors' samples. CDR3 bases: TGTGCCTGGAGTCCGCCCCCTGACAATGAGCAGTTCTTC. It is translated as CAWSPPPDNEQFF. The whole variable domain, filled in from reference TRBV30 and TRBJ2-1, reads SQTIHQWPATLVQPVGSPLSLECTVEGTSNPNLYWYRQAAGRGLQLLFYSVGIGQISSEVPQNLSASRPQDRQFILSSKKLLLSDSGFYLCAWSPPPDNEQFFGPGTRLTVL.